Below are 10 T cell receptor beta chains sequenced from a single sample in a study of T cell changes during pregnancy in multiple sclerosis. Produced via immunoSEQ multiplex PCR; TCRdb's table is partial and in-frame only. Among approximately 70,000 clones listed, 80% to 95% were seen once. Sequenced material: CD4+ T cells from peripheral blood mononuclear cells, taken before pregnancy. These receptor sequences come from a female donor with multiple sclerosis, enrolled in a pregnancy study.

The CDR3 loop reads CASSPPTGGNSGANVLTF. CDR3 sequence (DNA): TGTGCCAGCTCACCACCGACAGGGGGGAACTCTGGGGCCAACGTCCTGACTTTC. This chain connects TRBV18 to TRBJ2-6, with 9 bases that match TRBD1. Germline V gene lookup returns CDR1 KGHSH and CDR2 LQKENI. The CDR3 runs to 18 residues. V lost 0 bases, J lost 0 bases, and 3 bases stayed unmatched.

A few counts support this clone. The chain is built from TRBV6-6 and TRBJ1-1, with D perhaps TRBD1 (5 bases). V lost 5 bases and J 6 bases, leaving 19 bases between the germline ends. CDR3 size: 15 residues. Germline V gene lookup returns CDR1 MNHNY and CDR2 SVGAGI (reference sequence). The CDR3 region has the DNA TGTGCCAGCAGTCAGGGCGGGGTTAAGTTCTCTGAAGCTTTCTTT. It codes for CASSQGGVKFSEAFF.

The V and J genes are TRBV5-1 and TRBJ1-2; 7 bases map to TRBD1. The CDR3 sequence is 16 residues long. J lost 2 bases, V lost 4 bases, and 11 bases had no gene match. Germline V gives CDR1 SGHRS, CDR2 YFSETQ. CDR3 sequence reads: CASSPGTASRNYGYTF. The CDR3 DNA is TGCGCCAGCAGCCCCGGGACAGCTTCCCGAAACTATGGCTACACCTTC.

The V gene is TRBV7-9, the J gene TRBJ2-7, with 12 positions matching TRBD1. The ends lost 0 bases at V and 2 bases at J; junction bases unmatched: 8. Germline values: CDR1 SEHNR, CDR2 FQNEAQ (reference sequence). The CDR3 has 18 residues. This CDR3 reads CASSLAGRDRGPAYEQYF. CDR3 DNA: TGTGCCAGCAGCTTAGCGGGTCGGGACAGGGGGCCAGCCTACGAGCAGTACTTC.

The chain carries TRBV11-3 and TRBJ2-1; 10 nucleotides align to TRBD1. The trim removed 3 bases at V and 10 bases at J, leaving 9 bases unmatched. This CDR3 comprises 15 residues. Per the germline V gene, CDR1 is SGHNT and CDR2 is YENEEA. In DNA form, the CDR3 reads TGTGCCAGCAGCTTCTCCGGGACAGGGGTGGGCGAGCAGTTCTTC. As protein: CASSFSGTGVGEQFF.

The chain uses TRBV9 and TRBJ2-3; TRBD2 agrees at 16 bases. V lost 3 bases and J lost 3; bases outside the gene matches: 10. This CDR3 has 19 amino acids. Germline CDR1 and CDR2: SGDLS and YYNGEE. The CDR3, as DNA: TGTGCCAGCAGCGACACCGGGACTAGCGGGAGGGCAGGGACAGATACGCAGTATTTT. This codes for CASSDTGTSGRAGTDTQYF.

The J gene is TRBJ2-7, the V gene TRBV30, with 9 bases fitting TRBD2. Germline V lookup: CDR1 GTSNPN, CDR2 SVGIG (reference sequence). This CDR3 has 14 amino acids. The junction had 4 bases not matched to a gene; V was cut back by 2 bases and J by 2 bases. The CDR3 spells CAWSISGGPYEQYF. Written as DNA, the CDR3 is TGTGCCTGGAGTATAAGCGGGGGGCCCTACGAGCAGTACTTC.

V is TRBV5-6 and J is TRBJ1-1, with 7 bases aligning to TRBD1. V shed 0 bases, J shed 5 bases, and the junction held 4 bases outside the gene matches. The CDR3 runs to 14 residues. The germline CDR1 and CDR2 sequences are SGHDT and YYEEEE. The CDR3 coding sequence is TGTGCCAGCAGCTTGGAGGGGGCTGGTACTGAAGCTTTCTTT. It translates to CASSLEGAGTEAFF.

The V and J genes are TRBV6-5 and TRBJ2-1; a possible D gene is TRBD2 (6 bases). The V end lost 2 bases, the J end lost 2 bases, and 10 bases lay between the germline ends. The CDR3 sequence is 15 residues long. Germline V gene data show CDR1 as MNHEY and CDR2 as SVGAGI. The CDR3: CASSYGGGPYNEQFF. For the CDR3, the DNA is TGTGCCAGCAGTTACGGGGGAGGCCCCTACAATGAGCAGTTCTTC.

The rearrangement links TRBV7-6 to TRBJ2-7; 10 nucleotides agree with TRBD2. The V and J ends lost 1 base and 1 base, in that order; junction bases with no gene match: 10. From germline, CDR1 is SGHVS and CDR2 FNYEAQ. The CDR3 sequence is 18 residues long. DNA for the CDR3: TGTGCCAGCAGCTTAGAGGCTAGCGGGGGATTTCGTTCCTACGAGCAGTACTTC. It yields the protein CASSLEASGGFRSYEQYF.